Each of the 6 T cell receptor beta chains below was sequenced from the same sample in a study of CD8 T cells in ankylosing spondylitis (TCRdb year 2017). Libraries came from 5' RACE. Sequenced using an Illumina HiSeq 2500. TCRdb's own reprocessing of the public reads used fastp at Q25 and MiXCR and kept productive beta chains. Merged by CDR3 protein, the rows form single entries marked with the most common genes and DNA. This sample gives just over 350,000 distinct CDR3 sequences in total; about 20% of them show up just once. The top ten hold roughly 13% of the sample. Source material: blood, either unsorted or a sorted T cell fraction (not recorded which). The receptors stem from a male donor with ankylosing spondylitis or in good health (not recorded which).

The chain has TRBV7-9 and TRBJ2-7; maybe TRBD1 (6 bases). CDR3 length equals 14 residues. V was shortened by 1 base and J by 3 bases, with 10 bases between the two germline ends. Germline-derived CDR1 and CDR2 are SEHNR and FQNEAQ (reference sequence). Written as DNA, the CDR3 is TGTGCCAGCAGCTTAGGGGACACTCGCTACGAGCAGTACTTC. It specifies CASSLGDTRYEQYF.

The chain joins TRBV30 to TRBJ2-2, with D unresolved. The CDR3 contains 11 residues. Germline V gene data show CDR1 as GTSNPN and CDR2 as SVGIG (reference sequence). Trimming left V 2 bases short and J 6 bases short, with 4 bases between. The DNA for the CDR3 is TGTGCCTGGAGTTTCCCCGGGGAGCTGTTTTTT. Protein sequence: CAWSFPGELFF.

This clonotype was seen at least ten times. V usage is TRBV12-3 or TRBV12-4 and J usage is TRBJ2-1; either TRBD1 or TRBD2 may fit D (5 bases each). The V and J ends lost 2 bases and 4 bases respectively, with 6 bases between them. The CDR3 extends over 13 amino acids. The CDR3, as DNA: TGTGCCAGCAGTTTATGGGGGTACAATGAGCAGTTCTTC. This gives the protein CASSLWGYNEQFF.

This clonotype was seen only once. CDR3 residues: CASSLGQGAAGSPSETQYF. Written as DNA, the CDR3 is TGCGCCAGCAGCTTGGGGCAGGGGGCGGCAGGGTCCCCCTCAGAGACCCAGTACTTC. The chain recombines TRBV5-1 with TRBJ2-5; 8 nucleotides align to TRBD1. Germline V gene lookup returns CDR1 SGHRS and CDR2 YFSETQ. V trimming: 0 bases; J trimming: 4 bases; junction bases outside the gene matches: 17. This CDR3 has 19 residues.

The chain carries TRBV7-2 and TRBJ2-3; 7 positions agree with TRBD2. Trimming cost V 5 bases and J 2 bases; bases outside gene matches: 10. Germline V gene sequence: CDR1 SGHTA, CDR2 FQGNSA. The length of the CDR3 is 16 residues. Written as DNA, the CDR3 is TGTGCCAGCAGCGATTGGGGGGGAGGGTCCACAGATACGCAGTATTTT. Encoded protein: CASSDWGGGSTDTQYF.

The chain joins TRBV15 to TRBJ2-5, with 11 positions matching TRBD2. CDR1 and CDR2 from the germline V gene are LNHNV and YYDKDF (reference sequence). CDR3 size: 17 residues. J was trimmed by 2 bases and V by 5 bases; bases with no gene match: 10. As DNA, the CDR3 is TGTGCCACCAGCGGAACTCCGACTAGCGGGGTGCAAGAGACCCAGTACTTC. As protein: CATSGTPTSGVQETQYF.